A selection of T cell receptor beta chains follows, all from one sample in a study of blood T cell repertoires in COVID-19. The assay was immunoSEQ multiplex PCR, and TCRdb's table has in-frame clones only and misses some. The sample yields approximately 220,000 clones, more than 75% seen once. Specimen: PBMCs or T cells enriched from blood (not recorded which). The source is a woman in her 40s with acute COVID-19. CDR3s include the opening cysteine and the closing phenylalanine or tryptophan. D genes are given only for firm matches. Clone size, where shown, is once, few, many, or a class for clones that have expanded.

CDR3 DNA	CDR3 protein	D gene	V gene	J gene	clone size
TGTGCCAGCAGCCAACGGCAACAGCTTAACACCGGGGAGCTGTTTTTT	CASSQRQQLNTGELFF	NA	TRBV3-1/TRBV3-2	TRBJ2-2	NA
TGTGCCAGCAGTGAACTCGCGACAGGCTATGGCTACACCTTC	CASSELATGYGYTF	NA	TRBV2	TRBJ1-2	NA
TGTGCCAGCAGCTTGGTGATGACAGGGCCCACAGATACGCAGTATTTT	CASSLVMTGPTDTQYF	TRBD1	TRBV5-5	TRBJ2-3	NA
TGTGCCAGTAGTATCCGGGGGTCAGATACGCAGTATTTT	CASSIRGSDTQYF	NA	TRBV19	TRBJ2-3	NA
TGTGCCAGCAGTTTAGGCCAGCAAGAGACCCAGTACTTC	CASSLGQQETQYF	NA	TRBV12-3/TRBV12-4	TRBJ2-5	NA
TGCGCCAGCAGCCTAGGACAGTCCCTCAACATGAACACTGAAGCTTTCTTT	CASSLGQSLNMNTEAFF	NA	TRBV5-1	TRBJ1-1	NA
TGTGCCACCAGCAGGGACATCTCTGGAAACACCATATATTTT	CATSRDISGNTIYF	NA	TRBV15	TRBJ1-3	NA
TGCGCCAGCAGCTACGGGACAGGGTCTAACTATGGCTACACCTTC	CASSYGTGSNYGYTF	TRBD1	TRBV4-1	TRBJ1-2	once
TGTGCCAGCAGCTTGCGCAGGGGCGTCTCTGGGAACACCATATATTTT	CASSLRRGVSGNTIYF	NA	TRBV5-6	TRBJ1-3	NA
TGCGCCAGCAGCCAACAGGACAGTCGCAATCAGCCCCAGCATTTT	CASSQQDSRNQPQHF	NA	TRBV4-1	TRBJ1-5	NA
TGTGCCAGCAGCCATAACAGTAACACCGGGGAGCTGTTTTTT	CASSHNSNTGELFF	NA	TRBV3-1/TRBV3-2	TRBJ2-2	few
TGTGCCAGCAGCGACTTGACAGGGGGACGGGATAATTCACCCCTCCACTTT	CASSDLTGGRDNSPLHF	TRBD1	TRBV9	TRBJ1-6	NA
TGTGCCAGTAGTCAACAGGGGCCCTACGAGCAGTACTTC	CASSQQGPYEQYF	TRBD1	TRBV19	TRBJ2-7	few
TGTGCCAGCAGCCAAGATAGCCGAGGAAACACTGAAGCTTTCTTT	CASSQDSRGNTEAFF	NA	TRBV4-2	TRBJ1-1	once
TGCGCCAGCAGCCAAGGACCTTCAGGGGAGCCCCAGCATTTT	CASSQGPSGEPQHF	NA	TRBV4-3	TRBJ1-5	NA
TGTGCCAGTAAAAAGGACAGCCCGAACACTGAAGCTTTCTTT	CASKKDSPNTEAFF	NA	TRBV19	TRBJ1-1	few
TGTGCCAGCAGCCCCAACAGGGTGGACACCATATATTTT	CASSPNRVDTIYF	NA	TRBV12-3/TRBV12-4	TRBJ1-3	NA
TGTGCCAGCAGCCTCAGCGGCAATGAGCAGTTCTTC	CASSLSGNEQFF	NA	TRBV4-2	TRBJ2-1	NA
TGTGCCAGCGGACTCTTACGACAGGGCTCACCCCTCCACTTT	CASGLLRQGSPLHF	TRBD1	TRBV28	TRBJ1-6	NA
TGTGCCAGCAGCCAAGATAGGGCGGGGGGGAAGAATACGCAGTATTTT	CASSQDRAGGKNTQYF	TRBD2	TRBV4-2	TRBJ2-3	NA
TGTGCCAGTAGTGAAAGACCGGGACAGGGTACTGGCAATGAGCAGTTCTTC	CASSERPGQGTGNEQFF	TRBD1	TRBV19	TRBJ2-1	NA
TGTGCCAGCAGTTACGCAGGATTCGAGCAGTACTTC	CASSYAGFEQYF	NA	TRBV6-5	TRBJ2-7	NA
TGTGCCAGCAGGGCCCTAGCTAGCACCGGGGAGCTGTTTTTT	CASRALASTGELFF	NA	TRBV2	TRBJ2-2	NA
TGTGCCAGCAGTCCGTTGCGGGACAGGTTTGGTGATGAGCAGTTCTTC	CASSPLRDRFGDEQFF	TRBD1	TRBV27	TRBJ2-1	NA
TGTGCCACCAGCAGAGATCCCCTAGCGGTAGGGACAGATACGCAGTATTTT	CATSRDPLAVGTDTQYF	TRBD2	TRBV15	TRBJ2-3	NA
TGTGCCAGCAGCCAAGGGGGAGGCAGCCTTAACACTGAAGCTTTCTTT	CASSQGGGSLNTEAFF	NA	TRBV14	TRBJ1-1	NA
TGTGCCAGCAGCGGAAGGGGGCGGGAGGGCCGGCTGACAGATACGCAGTATTTT	CASSGRGREGRLTDTQYF	TRBD2	TRBV9	TRBJ2-3	NA
TGTGCCAGCAGCAACAGTTTACAGGGCAATCAGCCCCAGCATTTT	CASSNSLQGNQPQHF	NA	TRBV28	TRBJ1-5	NA
TGTGCCAGCTCACAGGACAGGGGCATGGGCTACGAGCAGTACTTC	CASSQDRGMGYEQYF	TRBD1	TRBV18	TRBJ2-7	once